These T cell receptor beta chains were read from a single sample in a study of control samples from healthy donors and cancer patients. This table comes from immunoSEQ multiplex PCR, and its TCRdb copy is limited to in-frame clones, with some not included. Of about 150,000 clones in the sample, roughly 93% were seen once. Sequenced sample: blood. Receptor source: a man between 18 and 35 years old in good health. Both conserved end residues are part of each CDR3. A D gene is named only where the DNA matches it firmly. Clone size is not always given. Where it is, it says once, few, many or a class for expanded clones.

j_gene: TRBJ1-1; abundance: NA; d_gene: NA; v_gene: TRBV11-2; CDR3nt: TGTGCCAGCACCCTAAGGGCGGGGGGAAACACTGAAGCTTTCTTT; CDR3aa: CASTLRAGGNTEAFF
j_gene: TRBJ2-7; abundance: NA; d_gene: TRBD1; v_gene: TRBV7-2; CDR3nt: TGTGCCAGCAGCTCCTGGACAGGGACTCCCGAGCAGTACTTC; CDR3aa: CASSSWTGTPEQYF
j_gene: TRBJ2-1; abundance: NA; d_gene: TRBD2; v_gene: TRBV27; CDR3nt: TGTGCCAGCAGTCCAAGTCGGGGGGGAATCTACAATGAGCAGTTCTTC; CDR3aa: CASSPSRGGIYNEQFF
j_gene: TRBJ2-1; abundance: NA; d_gene: NA; v_gene: TRBV19; CDR3nt: TGTGCCAGTGGGCTAGGCCCCTACAATGAGCAGTTCTTC; CDR3aa: CASGLGPYNEQFF
j_gene: TRBJ1-6; abundance: NA; d_gene: NA; v_gene: TRBV6-5; CDR3nt: TGTGCCAGCAGTTACTCGGTGGGAGTTAATTCACCCCTCCACTTT; CDR3aa: CASSYSVGVNSPLHF
j_gene: TRBJ1-1; abundance: NA; d_gene: NA; v_gene: TRBV30; CDR3nt: TGTGCCTGGAGTAGAATAAGGGCTGAAGCTTTCTTT; CDR3aa: CAWSRIRAEAFF
j_gene: TRBJ1-6; abundance: NA; d_gene: TRBD1; v_gene: TRBV19; CDR3nt: TGTGCCAGTCGGGACAGGGGAGCAAATTCACCCCTCCACTTT; CDR3aa: CASRDRGANSPLHF
j_gene: TRBJ2-3; abundance: NA; d_gene: NA; v_gene: TRBV4-1; CDR3nt: TGCGCTTCCCTGGTCCCTGGCACAGATACGCAGTATTTT; CDR3aa: CASLVPGTDTQYF
j_gene: TRBJ1-4; abundance: NA; d_gene: NA; v_gene: TRBV3-1/TRBV3-2; CDR3nt: TGTGCCAGCAGCCAAGCGGGCTATAGAGGACGGACTGGAGAAAAACTGTTTTTT; CDR3aa: CASSQAGYRGRTGEKLFF
j_gene: TRBJ1-3; abundance: few; d_gene: NA; v_gene: TRBV4-2; CDR3nt: TGTGCCAGCAGCCAAGAGGGGATTGGTGGAAACACCATATATTTT; CDR3aa: CASSQEGIGGNTIYF
j_gene: TRBJ1-2; abundance: few; d_gene: NA; v_gene: TRBV7-2; CDR3nt: TGTGCCAGCAGCCCAAATGGGGGGGCTGGCTATGGCTACACCTTC; CDR3aa: CASSPNGGAGYGYTF
j_gene: TRBJ2-3; abundance: NA; d_gene: NA; v_gene: TRBV27; CDR3nt: TGTGCCAGCAGGGGCACCGTACTAGATACGCAGTATTTT; CDR3aa: CASRGTVLDTQYF
j_gene: TRBJ2-7; abundance: NA; d_gene: TRBD2; v_gene: TRBV4-3; CDR3nt: TGCGCCAGCAGCCGGTGGGCTAGCGGGAGCCCCTACGAGCAGTACTTC; CDR3aa: CASSRWASGSPYEQYF
j_gene: TRBJ2-7; abundance: NA; d_gene: TRBD1; v_gene: TRBV3-1/TRBV3-2; CDR3nt: TGTGCCAGCAGCCTGGACAGGGTGCAGTACTTC; CDR3aa: CASSLDRVQYF
j_gene: TRBJ1-1; abundance: NA; d_gene: NA; v_gene: TRBV29-1; CDR3nt: TGCAGCGTCTCATTTAACACTGAAGCTTTCTTT; CDR3aa: CSVSFNTEAFF
j_gene: TRBJ2-2; abundance: NA; d_gene: NA; v_gene: TRBV11-2; CDR3nt: TGTGCCAGCAGCACGACAGGCACCGGGGAGCTGTTTTTT; CDR3aa: CASSTTGTGELFF
j_gene: TRBJ2-6; abundance: NA; d_gene: NA; v_gene: TRBV2; CDR3nt: TGTGCCAGCAGTGGACCCGGACACGTCCTCTCTGGGGCCAACGTCCTGACTTTC; CDR3aa: CASSGPGHVLSGANVLTF
j_gene: TRBJ2-3; abundance: once; d_gene: TRBD2; v_gene: TRBV7-8; CDR3nt: TGTGCCAGCAGTGCGGGAGGTGTAGGTATTAACACAGATACGCAGTATTTT; CDR3aa: CASSAGGVGINTDTQYF
j_gene: TRBJ1-1; abundance: NA; d_gene: NA; v_gene: TRBV29-1; CDR3nt: TGCAGCACGGGAGGGACAGAAGCTTTCTTT; CDR3aa: CSTGGTEAFF
j_gene: TRBJ2-1; abundance: NA; d_gene: TRBD2; v_gene: TRBV7-9; CDR3nt: TGTGCCAGCAGCCCCCCCCCGGTAGAGCGGGAGGTCTATGAGCAGTTCTTC; CDR3aa: CASSPPPVEREVYEQFF
j_gene: TRBJ2-1; abundance: NA; d_gene: NA; v_gene: TRBV4-1; CDR3nt: TGCGCCAGCAGCCAAGTTCTCCAGGATTACAATGAGCAGTTCTTC; CDR3aa: CASSQVLQDYNEQFF
j_gene: TRBJ1-1; abundance: NA; d_gene: NA; v_gene: TRBV6-1; CDR3nt: TGTGCCAGCAGTGAAGCACGGGGGAACACTGAAGCTTTCTTT; CDR3aa: CASSEARGNTEAFF
j_gene: TRBJ1-4; abundance: NA; d_gene: NA; v_gene: TRBV3-1/TRBV3-2; CDR3nt: TGTGCCAGCAGCCAAGAACCCAGGTCCAGTAGTATGTTTTTT; CDR3aa: CASSQEPRSSSMFF
j_gene: TRBJ1-4; abundance: NA; d_gene: NA; v_gene: TRBV28; CDR3nt: TGTGCCAGCAGTTCCTTAGGTGGGAGTGATAATGAAAAACTGTTTTTT; CDR3aa: CASSSLGGSDNEKLFF
j_gene: TRBJ1-5; abundance: NA; d_gene: NA; v_gene: TRBV6-2/TRBV6-3; CDR3nt: TGTGCCAGCAGTTACTCTTTTCGGGCAGGGGTGGTTCAGCCCCAGCATTTT; CDR3aa: CASSYSFRAGVVQPQHF
j_gene: TRBJ2-7; abundance: NA; d_gene: NA; v_gene: TRBV7-2; CDR3nt: TGTGCCAGCAGCTTAGTTGGGGGAGGGGGCTACGAGCAGTACTTC; CDR3aa: CASSLVGGGGYEQYF
j_gene: TRBJ2-1; abundance: NA; d_gene: TRBD2; v_gene: TRBV5-1; CDR3nt: TGCGCCAGCAGCTTTTTTAGCGGGGGGGTGTCCTACAATGAGCAGTTCTTC; CDR3aa: CASSFFSGGVSYNEQFF
j_gene: TRBJ1-6; abundance: NA; d_gene: NA; v_gene: TRBV27; CDR3nt: TGTGCCAGCAGTGCCCGTACAGGGTCCTCACCCCTCCACTTT; CDR3aa: CASSARTGSSPLHF
j_gene: TRBJ1-3; abundance: NA; d_gene: NA; v_gene: TRBV28; CDR3nt: TGTGCCAGCGGTCGGGACGGACGATACTCTGGAAACACCATATATTTT; CDR3aa: CASGRDGRYSGNTIYF
j_gene: TRBJ2-5; abundance: NA; d_gene: TRBD1; v_gene: TRBV3-1/TRBV3-2; CDR3nt: TGTGCCAGCAGCCAACCCCGGGACAGGAGGGGCCAAGAGACCCAGTACTTC; CDR3aa: CASSQPRDRRGQETQYF
j_gene: TRBJ1-4; abundance: NA; d_gene: NA; v_gene: TRBV12-3/TRBV12-4; CDR3nt: TGTGCCAGCAGTTTAAACGAAAAACTGTTTTTT; CDR3aa: CASSLNEKLFF
j_gene: TRBJ1-4; abundance: few; d_gene: NA; v_gene: TRBV18; CDR3nt: TGTGCCAGCTCACGGACGGCTCAGGGAGTTTCAAGCGAAAAACTGTTTTTT; CDR3aa: CASSRTAQGVSSEKLFF
j_gene: TRBJ1-2; abundance: NA; d_gene: NA; v_gene: TRBV25-1; CDR3nt: TGTGCCAGCAGTGATGAGAATACCTATGGCTACACCTTC; CDR3aa: CASSDENTYGYTF
j_gene: TRBJ1-5; abundance: NA; d_gene: NA; v_gene: TRBV6-1; CDR3nt: TGTGCCAGCAGTGAAGATCCGGTGGCCCGTCAGCCCCAGCATTTT; CDR3aa: CASSEDPVARQPQHF
j_gene: TRBJ2-7; abundance: NA; d_gene: NA; v_gene: TRBV14; CDR3nt: TGTGCCAGCAGCCAAGATCACGGGACCGGGCTAGCGCCTATTAGCTCCTACGAGCAGTACTTC; CDR3aa: CASSQDHGTGLAPISSYEQYF
j_gene: TRBJ2-2; abundance: NA; d_gene: NA; v_gene: TRBV3-1/TRBV3-2; CDR3nt: TGTGCCAGCAGGACGTCGAACACCGGGGAGCTGTTTTTT; CDR3aa: CASRTSNTGELFF
j_gene: TRBJ1-4; abundance: NA; d_gene: TRBD1; v_gene: TRBV24-1; CDR3nt: TGTGCCACCAGTGATTTGAGACAGGGGGAAGATGCAACTAATGAAAAACTGTTTTTT; CDR3aa: CATSDLRQGEDATNEKLFF
j_gene: TRBJ2-3; abundance: NA; d_gene: NA; v_gene: TRBV19; CDR3nt: TGTGCCAGTAGTCTATGGACGGCGGTCACGTCAGATACGCAGTATTTT; CDR3aa: CASSLWTAVTSDTQYF
j_gene: TRBJ1-2; abundance: NA; d_gene: NA; v_gene: TRBV5-4; CDR3nt: TGTGCCAGCAGTCCCGACAGAGCCTCACGCTATGGCTACACCTTC; CDR3aa: CASSPDRASRYGYTF
j_gene: TRBJ2-7; abundance: once; d_gene: TRBD1; v_gene: TRBV19; CDR3nt: TGTGCCAGTAGTATTCTCGCCGGGGACAGTTACTCCTACGAGCAGTACTTC; CDR3aa: CASSILAGDSYSYEQYF
j_gene: TRBJ2-2; abundance: NA; d_gene: NA; v_gene: TRBV7-6; CDR3nt: TGTGCCAGCAGCTTAGCAGCTAGCACCAACACCGGGGAGCTGTTTTTT; CDR3aa: CASSLAASTNTGELFF
j_gene: TRBJ2-7; abundance: NA; d_gene: TRBD1; v_gene: TRBV6-2/TRBV6-3; CDR3nt: TGTGCCAGCAGCTCCGGGACAGAAACAACCTACGAGCAGTACTTC; CDR3aa: CASSSGTETTYEQYF
j_gene: TRBJ1-1; abundance: few; d_gene: NA; v_gene: TRBV13; CDR3nt: TGTGCCAGCAGCCCCCGACAGAACACTGAAGCTTTCTTT; CDR3aa: CASSPRQNTEAFF
j_gene: TRBJ2-1; abundance: NA; d_gene: NA; v_gene: TRBV4-3; CDR3nt: TGCGCCAGCAGCCAAGAGGCCCGATACAATGAGCAGTTCTTC; CDR3aa: CASSQEARYNEQFF
j_gene: TRBJ2-4; abundance: NA; d_gene: NA; v_gene: TRBV5-6; CDR3nt: TGTGCCAGCAGCTTGGGGACTGGAAACATTCAGTACTTC; CDR3aa: CASSLGTGNIQYF
j_gene: TRBJ2-1; abundance: NA; d_gene: NA; v_gene: TRBV5-4; CDR3nt: TGTGCCAGCAGCTTGGGGGTGAATGAGCAGTTCTTC; CDR3aa: CASSLGVNEQFF
j_gene: TRBJ2-1; abundance: NA; d_gene: TRBD2; v_gene: TRBV11-1; CDR3nt: TGTGCCAGCAGCCCGTGGGGGACTAGCGGGAGCTATGAGCAGTTCTTC; CDR3aa: CASSPWGTSGSYEQFF
j_gene: TRBJ2-7; abundance: NA; d_gene: NA; v_gene: TRBV5-6; CDR3nt: TGTGCCAGCAGCTTTGGCGACAAGAGGTCCTACGAGCAGTACTTC; CDR3aa: CASSFGDKRSYEQYF
j_gene: TRBJ2-2; abundance: NA; d_gene: TRBD2; v_gene: TRBV7-2; CDR3nt: TGTGCCAGCAGCCCCTTAGGTCGGGGGGGAGGCACCGGGGAGCTGTTTTTT; CDR3aa: CASSPLGRGGGTGELFF
j_gene: TRBJ1-2; abundance: once; d_gene: NA; v_gene: TRBV6-5; CDR3nt: TGTGCCAGCAGTTACGGCACCGGGGACTACACCTTC; CDR3aa: CASSYGTGDYTF
j_gene: TRBJ2-3; abundance: medium-sized; d_gene: TRBD2; v_gene: TRBV4-1; CDR3nt: TGCGCCAGCAGCCCGATGCTAGCGGTGATCACAGATACGCAGTATTTT; CDR3aa: CASSPMLAVITDTQYF